This T cell receptor (beta chain) was sequenced during a study of OX40 agonist ivuxolimab in advanced cancers. General study points: The authors also found low normalized T-cell clonal expansion in some nonresponders.

The CDR3 is made up of 17 amino acids. The V end was cut by 0 bases, the J end by 0 bases, with 13 bases between. In germline, CDR1 is SGHRS, CDR2 YFSETQ. It was autoimmune disease history or systemic immunosuppression that excluded patients. Of note for this clone: Its antigen is not identified.

Profiled with immunoSEQ multiplex PCR; TCRdb holds only in-frame clones, not every one. The sample includes 65,000 to 70,000 clones, around 90% of them seen just once. Sequencing used CD4+ or CD8+ T cells sorted from blood, obtained in a trial of the OX40 agonist ivuxolimab. The source of this sequence is an adult with an advanced solid tumor such as melanoma, head and neck, liver or kidney cancer. The V and J genes are TRBV5-1 and TRBJ2-1; D is perhaps TRBD1 (6 bases). In nucleotides, the CDR3 is TGCGCCAGCAGCTTGGCGGGCAGGGGAAGCTCCTACAATGAGCAGTTCTTC. Translation: CASSLAGRGSSYNEQFF.